A selection of T cell receptor beta chains follows, all from one sample in a study of blood T cells in healthy people across ages. Each CDR3 protein gets one entry after TCRdb re-called the 5' RACE reads with MiXCR. The sample consists of about 780,000 distinct CDR3 sequences, roughly 46% of them appearing once. The sample consisted of blood. These receptors all stem from an elderly man in good health. The CDR3 runs from the conserved cysteine through the conserved F or W. A D gene is named only where the DNA matches it firmly. Clone size is given for some rows only: seen once, a few or many times, or a class if the clone is expanded.

few,TRBJ2-7,TRBD2,TRBV24-1,CATSTSERDEQYF,TGTGCCACTTCGACTAGCGAACGGGACGAGCAGTACTTC
NA,TRBJ1-3,NA,TRBV12-3/TRBV12-4,CASSPLTLSGNTIYF,TGTGCCAGCAGTCCCCTTACACTCTCTGGAAACACCATATATTTT
once,TRBJ1-4,NA,TRBV12-3/TRBV12-4,CASRSRPGSEKLFF,TGCGCCAGCAGGAGCAGACCTGGGAGCGAAAAACTGTTTTTT
NA,TRBJ2-7,NA,TRBV7-8,CASSLFLATTSYEQYF,TGTGCCAGCAGTCTCTTCCTGGCTACGACATCCTACGAGCAGTACTTC
NA,TRBJ1-2,NA,TRBV13,CASSLIAGALSYGYTF,TGTGCCAGCAGCTTAATCGCAGGGGCGCTCAGCTATGGCTACACCTTC
NA,TRBJ2-3,NA,TRBV5-1,CASSSWHRDDPTDTQYF,TGCGCCAGCAGCTCTTGGCACAGGGACGACCCCACAGATACGCAGTATTTT
NA,TRBJ2-5,NA,TRBV12-3/TRBV12-4,CASSRDSGETQYF,TGTGCCAGCAGCCGGGACAGCGGGGAGACCCAGTACTTC
NA,TRBJ2-1,TRBD2,TRBV11-2,CASSLASSGIYNEQFF,TGTGCCAGCAGCTTAGCAAGTAGCGGGATATACAATGAGCAGTTCTTC
NA,TRBJ2-3,NA,TRBV2,CASSEAGQATDTQYF,TGTGCCAGCAGTGAAGCTGGCCAGGCCACAGATACGCAGTATTTT
NA,TRBJ2-1,NA,TRBV12-3/TRBV12-4,CASSRDDGIRVGEQFF,TGTGCCAGCAGTCGGGATGACGGAATTCGAGTCGGTGAGCAGTTCTTC
once,TRBJ2-7,NA,TRBV4-1,CASSQDEGLEYLFEQYF,TGCGCCAGCAGCCAAGACGAGGGACTGGAATACTTGTTTGAGCAGTACTTC
few,TRBJ1-3,NA,TRBV12-3/TRBV12-4,CASSVDGGNTIYF,TGTGCCAGCAGTGTAGACGGCGGAAACACCATATATTTT
many,TRBJ2-5,NA,TRBV7-2,CASSSGPRREETQYF,TGTGCCAGCAGCTCGGGTCCTAGAAGGGAAGAGACCCAGTACTTC
few,TRBJ2-1,NA,TRBV5-1,CASSLEGEGDNEQFF,TGCGCCAGCAGCTTGGAGGGGGAGGGGGACAATGAGCAGTTCTTC